This T cell receptor beta chain was profiled in a study of blood T cell repertoires in COVID-19. Trimming shortened V by 1 base and J by 6 bases, and 13 bases separated the two germline ends. In germline, CDR1 is LGHDT, CDR2 YNNKEL (reference sequence). The length of the CDR3 is 14 residues. TCRdb's table, derived via immunoSEQ multiplex PCR, lists solely in-frame clones and lacks some. The data contain about 95,000 clones, around 86% of them singletons. This clone appeared a few times. The clonotype comes from a woman in her sixties or seventies with acute or convalescent COVID-19. The V call is TRBV3-1 (or the pseudogene TRBV3-2), the J call TRBJ2-7; D possibly corresponds to TRBD2 (6 bases). Sequenced material: peripheral blood. The CDR3 sequence is CASSQAGRTFEQYF. The CDR3 DNA reads TGTGCCAGCAGCCAAGCGGGGAGGACCTTCGAGCAGTACTTC.